This is a list of T cell receptor beta chains from one sample in a study of T cells in Graves' hyperthyroidism and ophthalmopathy. TCRdb analysed the multiplex PCR reads with MiXCR anew, one entry per CDR3 protein. The sample lists 300,000 to 450,000 distinct CDR3 sequences, about a sixth seen once, with approximately 33% in the top ten. Sequencing was performed on blood. All receptors derive from a young woman with Graves' hyperthyroidism that later progressed to Graves' ophthalmopathy. Each CDR3 is given with its conserved first and last residue. Each record gives: V gene, clone size, D gene, J gene, CDR3 DNA, CDR3 protein. D genes are given only for firm matches. Clone size, where shown, is once, few, many, or a class for clones that have expanded.

TRBV12-3/TRBV12-4	many	.	TRBJ2-5	TGTGCCAGCAGACAGGAAAGCCAAGAGACCCAGTACTTC	CASRQESQETQYF
TRBV2	many	.	TRBJ1-1	TGTGCCAGCACCGAAGCCATCCAGTTGAACACTGAAGCTTTCTTT	CASTEAIQLNTEAFF
TRBV5-1	few	TRBD1	TRBJ2-7	TGCGCCAGCAGGGGACAGGGGAATGGGGAGCAGTACTTC	CASRGQGNGEQYF
TRBV19	.	.	TRBJ1-5	TGTGCCAGTCAAAAACAGGGCTATCAGCCCCAGCATTTT	CASQKQGYQPQHF
TRBV12-3/TRBV12-4	.	.	TRBJ1-4	TGTGCCAGCAGTTTCGGGACACGACAGGCACACGAAAAACTGTTTTTT	CASSFGTRQAHEKLFF
TRBV4-2	many	.	TRBJ1-1	TGTGCCAGCAGCCAAGGCGAAGTGAGGGAAGCTTTCTTT	CASSQGEVREAFF
TRBV7-9	few	.	TRBJ2-5	TGTGCCAGCAGCTTAATCCCCGGGGCAGTAAAGTACTTC	CASSLIPGAVKYF
TRBV6-1	many	.	TRBJ1-6	TGTGCCAGCAGTGAATTGACCCGGGATTCACCCCTCCACTTT	CASSELTRDSPLHF
TRBV18	many	TRBD2	TRBJ2-3	TGTGCCAGCTCCCCAATACTAGCGGAGAGCACAGATACGCAGTATTTT	CASSPILAESTDTQYF
TRBV25-1	few	TRBD1	TRBJ1-6	TGTGCCAGCAGTGATCTCCCGGGACAGACCCTTAATTCACCCCTCCACTTT	CASSDLPGQTLNSPLHF
TRBV28	.	TRBD1	TRBJ2-1	TGTGCCAGCAGCCTTCTCCCGGGACAGGGGCCTTACAATGAGCAGTTCTTC	CASSLLPGQGPYNEQFF
TRBV9	.	.	TRBJ2-1	TGTGCCAGCAGCAAGGAATCCTACAATGAGCAGTTCTTC	CASSKESYNEQFF
TRBV5-1	.	.	TRBJ1-1	TGCGCCAGCAGCTGGGGGACACAAACGAAACGGAACACTGAAGCTTTCTTT	CASSWGTQTKRNTEAFF
TRBV6-1	.	TRBD1	TRBJ1-1	TGTGCCAGCAGAACCTACCGGGACAGGGAGGAAGCTTTCTTT	CASRTYRDREEAFF
TRBV29-1	.	.	TRBJ2-1	TGCAGCGTTGGGCCAGCCACCTACAATGAGCAGTTCTTC	CSVGPATYNEQFF
TRBV20-1	many	.	TRBJ2-1	TGCAGGGCGAGCGCGGGCAGTTACAATGAGCAGTTCTTC	CRASAGSYNEQFF
TRBV27	many	TRBD1	TRBJ2-7	TGTGCCAGCAGGGGGACAGGGGACGAGCAGTACTTC	CASRGTGDEQYF
TRBV20-1	many	.	TRBJ2-5	TGCAGTGCTAACCCCGCGTACCAAGAGACCCAGTACTTC	CSANPAYQETQYF
TRBV20-1	.	.	TRBJ2-7	TGCAGTGCTAGAGAGACGGGGGGCAGGGGTTCCTACGAGCAGTACTTC	CSARETGGRGSYEQYF
TRBV6-5	many	.	TRBJ2-3	TGTGCCAGCAGTTACATCACAGGCACAGATACGCAGTATTTT	CASSYITGTDTQYF
TRBV2	many	.	TRBJ2-3	TGTGCCAGCAGTGAAGGCTTCGGGAGCACAGATACGCAGTATTTT	CASSEGFGSTDTQYF
TRBV28	many	.	TRBJ2-7	TGTGCCAGCACCACTGGGTCCAGAAGGAGGCCCTACGAGCAGTACTTC	CASTTGSRRRPYEQYF
TRBV18	.	.	TRBJ2-2	TGTGCCAGCTCACCACCGGAGCGGAATACCGGGGAGCTGTTTTTT	CASSPPERNTGELFF
TRBV12-3/TRBV12-4	.	.	TRBJ1-1	TGTGCCAGCAGCCACCGCCGTCCCCGGGGGGCTTTCTTT	CASSHRRPRGAFF
TRBV12-3/TRBV12-4	many	TRBD1	TRBJ1-4	TGTGCCAGCCAGGACAGGGGAAATGAAAAACTGTTTTTT	CASQDRGNEKLFF
TRBV7-9	.	.	TRBJ1-1	TGTGCCAGCAGCCGAGCGGGCTCGAACACTGAAGCTTTCTTT	CASSRAGSNTEAFF
TRBV27	many	.	TRBJ1-5	TGTGCCAGCAGTCAGGTTGGTTTAGATCAGCCCCAGCATTTT	CASSQVGLDQPQHF
TRBV25-1	many	TRBD1	TRBJ2-5	TGTGCCAGCAGTGAATCGGACAGGCATCAAGAGACCCAGTACTTC	CASSESDRHQETQYF
TRBV6-5	few	TRBD1	TRBJ1-5	TGTGCCAGCAGTTACTCGACAGGGGGCGATCAGCCCCAGCATTTT	CASSYSTGGDQPQHF
TRBV7-9	many	.	TRBJ2-5	TGTGCCAGCAGCCGGTCGAGACAGGGGAGGGGAGGAGAGACCCAGTACTTC	CASSRSRQGRGGETQYF
TRBV12-3/TRBV12-4	many	TRBD2	TRBJ2-1	TGTGCCAGCAGTTTTTCGGGGGGAAATGAGCAGTTCTTC	CASSFSGGNEQFF
TRBV30	many	.	TRBJ1-2	TGTGCCTGGAGACGGAGAGGGTTGCCTGGCTACACCTTC	CAWRRRGLPGYTF
TRBV7-9	.	.	TRBJ1-5	TGTGCCAGCAGCTTAGGAGACGGGGAACCTGATCTGAATCAGCCCCAGCATTTT	CASSLGDGEPDLNQPQHF
TRBV20-1	.	TRBD2	TRBJ2-7	TGCAGTGCTAGAGCGGGGGGTAAGGTTGCCTACGGGCAGTACTTC	CSARAGGKVAYGQYF
TRBV19	.	TRBD1	TRBJ2-2	TGTGCCAGTGGTTACCGGGACAGGGGCGGTGGGGAGCCCGTAATCAAGACCGGGGAGCTGTTTTTT	CASGYRDRGGGEPVIKTGELFF
TRBV11-3	.	.	TRBJ2-5	TGTGCCAGCAGCTTAAATGTGGGGGGCTTCGAGACCCAGTACTTC	CASSLNVGGFETQYF
TRBV30	few	.	TRBJ2-1	TGTGCCTGGAGTGGGGGAGTGCGGGCTACCGATGAGCAGTTCTTC	CAWSGGVRATDEQFF
TRBV29-1	.	.	TRBJ2-7	TGCAGCGTTTTAGGTTCGACGAGCTCCTACGAGCAGTACTTC	CSVLGSTSSYEQYF
TRBV5-5	many	.	TRBJ1-2	TGTGCCAGCAGCCGAGGGACGGCCCCTAACTATGGCTACACCTTC	CASSRGTAPNYGYTF
TRBV29-1	many	.	TRBJ1-1	TGCAGCGTTGGAAGGAACATGAACACTGAAGCTTTCTTT	CSVGRNMNTEAFF
TRBV5-1	many	.	TRBJ1-1	TGCGCCAGCAGCTCGACGGCACAGGGAGTGACTGAAGCTTTCTTT	CASSSTAQGVTEAFF
TRBV14	many	.	TRBJ2-3	TGTGCCAGCAGCCAAGATCCTAGAAGACTCACAGATACGCAGTATTTT	CASSQDPRRLTDTQYF
TRBV15	.	.	TRBJ2-3	TGTGCCACCAGCAGAGATGGTCGGGATGATACGCAGTATTTT	CATSRDGRDDTQYF
TRBV12-3/TRBV12-4	many	.	TRBJ1-1	TGTGCCAGCAGTTTAGCTCCCCACACTGAAGCTTTCTTT	CASSLAPHTEAFF
TRBV7-9	many	.	TRBJ2-7	TGTGCCAGCAGTTTGGGAAGCTACGAGCAGTACTTC	CASSLGSYEQYF
TRBV29-1	many	.	TRBJ2-7	TGCAGCGTTCTCGCGGGCGGATATTCCTACGAGCAGTACTTC	CSVLAGGYSYEQYF
TRBV7-9	many	.	TRBJ2-7	TGTGCCAGCAGCTTACGCCCCTACGAGCAGTACTTC	CASSLRPYEQYF
TRBV11-2	.	TRBD1	TRBJ2-3	TGTGCCAGCAGCTCACCCGGGACAGGGAGCGACACAGATACGCAGTATTTT	CASSSPGTGSDTDTQYF
TRBV6-2/TRBV6-3	.	.	TRBJ1-2	TGTGCCAGCAGTCACAGGGCCTCTAACTATGGCTACACCTTC	CASSHRASNYGYTF
TRBV7-3	many	.	TRBJ2-1	TGTGCCAGCAGCCAGGGGAGCGGGAAAGATCGGTACAATGAGCAGTTCTTC	CASSQGSGKDRYNEQFF
TRBV28	many	TRBD2	TRBJ2-4	TGTGCCAGCAGGCGAGCGGGAGAGGGCATTCAGTACTTC	CASRRAGEGIQYF
TRBV11-2	many	TRBD2	TRBJ2-5	TGTGCCAGCAGCTTAGTGGGCGGGGGGGAGACCCAGTACTTC	CASSLVGGGETQYF
TRBV5-1	.	TRBD1	TRBJ1-1	TGCGCCAGCAGCTGGGGACAGCCCAATGAAGCTTTCTTT	CASSWGQPNEAFF
TRBV6-2/TRBV6-3	.	.	TRBJ1-1	TGTGCCAGCAGTGGCTTGGACAGCAACGGACCAGAAGCTTTCTTT	CASSGLDSNGPEAFF
TRBV11-2	many	.	TRBJ2-5	TGTGCCAGCAGCCCCGGTTGGGAAGCAGAGACCCAGTACTTC	CASSPGWEAETQYF
TRBV6-2/TRBV6-3	.	.	TRBJ2-7	TGTGCCAGCAGGGACTTGACTAGTTCGTACGAGCAGTACTTC	CASRDLTSSYEQYF
TRBV11-3	many	TRBD1	TRBJ2-7	TGTGCCAGCAGCCCGGACCGGGACAGGGGCTACGAGCAGTACTTC	CASSPDRDRGYEQYF
TRBV3-1	.	TRBD2	TRBJ2-1	TGTGCCAGCAGCCAAAAGATAGCGGGGCCAACCCAAAGCTCCTACAATGAGCAGTTCTTC	CASSQKIAGPTQSSYNEQFF
TRBV9	.	.	TRBJ2-2	TGTGCCAGCAGCGTCCTAGGGGCGAACACCGGGGAGCTGTTTTTT	CASSVLGANTGELFF
TRBV9	.	.	TRBJ2-7	TGTGCCAGCAGCGTAGGTGCGGACCCTCGGGCGTACGAGCAGTACTTC	CASSVGADPRAYEQYF